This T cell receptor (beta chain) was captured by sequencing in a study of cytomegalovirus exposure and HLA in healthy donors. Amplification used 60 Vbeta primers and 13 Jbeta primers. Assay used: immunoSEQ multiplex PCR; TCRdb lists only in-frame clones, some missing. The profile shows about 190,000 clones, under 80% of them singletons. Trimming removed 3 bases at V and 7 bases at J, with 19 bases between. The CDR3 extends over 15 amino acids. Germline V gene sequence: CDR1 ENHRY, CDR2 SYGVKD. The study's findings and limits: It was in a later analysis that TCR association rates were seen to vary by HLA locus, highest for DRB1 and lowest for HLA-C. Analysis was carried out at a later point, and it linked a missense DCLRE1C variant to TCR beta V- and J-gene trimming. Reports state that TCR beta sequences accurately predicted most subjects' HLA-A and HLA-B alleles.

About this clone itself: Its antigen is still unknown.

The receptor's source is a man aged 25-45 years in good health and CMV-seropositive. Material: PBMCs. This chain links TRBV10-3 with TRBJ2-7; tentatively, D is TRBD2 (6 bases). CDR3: CAISDSNRDSLEQYF. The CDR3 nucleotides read TGTGCCATCAGTGATTCCAACCGGGACTCCTTGGAGCAGTACTTC.